The T cell receptor (beta chain) described here comes from a study of blood T cell repertoires in COVID-19. Study at large: From the United States, Italy and Spain came samples of acute and convalescent COVID-19.

Some clones are missing from TCRdb's copy, which holds only in-frame ones; the method was immunoSEQ multiplex PCR. Of under 350,000 clones in the sample, around 89% are singletons; the top ten hold approximately 4.2%. This sequence was found in a man between 35 and 55 years old with acute or convalescent COVID-19. Sequencing used peripheral blood.

The CDR3: CASSPPGNTGELFF. The CDR3 DNA follows: TGTGCCAGCAGCCCGCCGGGGAACACCGGGGAGCTGTTTTTT. The chain combines TRBV11-2 with TRBJ2-2, with D uncertain. This CDR3 comprises 14 residues. Germline assignment: CDR1 SGHAT and CDR2 FQNNGV. V lost 5 bases, J lost 1 base, and 8 bases lay in between.